Listed below are T cell receptor beta chains from one sample, sequenced in a study of T cell changes during pregnancy in multiple sclerosis. The method was immunoSEQ multiplex PCR; TCRdb's version includes in-frame clones alone and lacks a portion of them. The sample shows under 65,000 clones, around 94% of them seen only once. Sequences were derived from CD8+ T cells from peripheral blood mononuclear cells, sampled after pregnancy. These TCRs come from a female donor with multiple sclerosis, enrolled in a pregnancy study. CDR3s include the opening cysteine and the closing phenylalanine or tryptophan. Each record gives: CDR3 length, V gene, D gene, J gene, clone size, CDR3 protein, CDR3 DNA. A D gene is named only where the DNA matches it firmly. Clone size is given for some rows only: seen once, a few or many times, or a class if the clone is expanded.

>15|TRBV19|.|TRBJ2-1|few
CASSSGGLSYNEQFF
TGTGCCAGTAGCTCGGGGGGCCTCTCCTACAATGAGCAGTTCTTC
>15|TRBV4-3|TRBD1|TRBJ2-7|.
CASSQAETGGYEQYF
TGCGCCAGCAGCCAAGCGGAGACAGGGGGTTACGAGCAGTACTTC
>13|TRBV27|.|TRBJ2-1|once
CASSRGPPSPQFF
TGTGCCAGCAGTAGGGGCCCTCCCTCGCCGCAGTTCTTC
>15|TRBV11-2|TRBD2|TRBJ2-5|.
CASSSLGLVGETQYF
TGTGCCAGCAGCTCTCTAGGACTAGTGGGCGAGACCCAGTACTTC
>14|TRBV27|TRBD1|TRBJ2-5|.
CASSLSVAQGAQYF
TGTGCCAGCAGTTTATCGGTTGCGCAGGGGGCCCAGTACTTC
>17|TRBV2|TRBD1|TRBJ2-1|.
CASSEPLQGERDNEQFF
TGTGCCAGCAGTGAACCGTTACAGGGGGAACGGGACAATGAGCAGTTCTTC
>14|TRBV7-9|TRBD2|TRBJ2-7|.
CASSSSGRWYEQYF
TGTGCCAGCAGCTCCAGCGGGAGATGGTACGAGCAGTACTTC
>13|TRBV15|.|TRBJ2-2|.
CATSPSRTGELFF
TGTGCCACCAGTCCCTCCAGGACCGGGGAGCTGTTTTTT
>12|TRBV4-3|.|TRBJ2-1|.
CASSQESREPFF
TGCGCCAGCAGCCAAGAAAGCCGGGAGCCGTTCTTC
>15|TRBV19|TRBD1|TRBJ2-7|.
CASSTGQGSSYEQYF
TGTGCCAGTAGTACGGGACAGGGGTCCTCCTACGAGCAGTACTTC
>16|TRBV7-9|TRBD2|TRBJ2-5|once
CASSLPGLAGQETQYF
TGTGCCAGCAGCTTACCGGGACTAGCGGGTCAAGAGACCCAGTACTTC
>16|TRBV4-3|.|TRBJ2-6|once
CASSQEAFSGANVLTF
TGCGCCAGCAGCCAAGAAGCGTTCTCTGGGGCCAACGTCCTGACTTTC
>15|TRBV25-1|TRBD2|TRBJ2-3|.
CASDLAGGPGDTQYF
TGTGCCAGCGACCTAGCGGGAGGGCCCGGAGATACGCAGTATTTT
>11|TRBV2|.|TRBJ2-3|once
CASKGSDTQYF
TGTGCCAGCAAGGGGTCAGATACGCAGTATTTT
>13|TRBV6-1|.|TRBJ2-7|.
CASSEELFYEQYF
TGTGCCAGCAGTGAAGAGCTGTTCTACGAGCAGTACTTC
>14|TRBV25-1|TRBD2|TRBJ2-7|.
CASAVGAGVEEQYF
TGTGCCAGCGCTGTCGGAGCGGGAGTAGAAGAGCAGTACTTC
>15|TRBV11-2|.|TRBJ2-7|.
CASSLGAQSSYEQYF
TGTGCCAGCAGCTTGGGGGCGCAGAGCTCCTACGAGCAGTACTTC
>15|TRBV5-5|.|TRBJ2-1|.
CASTLGRDSYNEQFF
TGTGCCAGCACCCTAGGGCGGGACTCCTACAATGAGCAGTTCTTC
>15|TRBV4-3|TRBD1|TRBJ1-2|.
CASSQERTGGYGYTF
TGCGCCAGCAGCCAAGAGAGGACAGGGGGCTATGGCTACACCTTC
>14|TRBV7-9|.|TRBJ2-4|.
CASSSPGAKNIQYF
TGTGCCAGCAGCTCCCCGGGTGCCAAAAACATTCAGTACTTC
>16|TRBV27|.|TRBJ1-2|.
CASSLSPRGVGYGYTF
TGTGCCAGCAGTTTAAGCCCCCGGGGGGTAGGCTATGGCTACACCTTC
>15|TRBV11-2|TRBD2|TRBJ2-3|.
CASSPSGSFSDTQYF
TGTGCCAGCAGCCCGAGCGGGAGTTTTTCAGATACGCAGTATTTT
>13|TRBV28|.|TRBJ1-2|.
CASFGIPNYGYTF
TGTGCCAGCTTCGGGATTCCGAACTATGGCTACACCTTC
>14|TRBV27|.|TRBJ2-1|.
CASMIGGGLNEQFF
TGTGCCAGCATGATTGGGGGAGGCCTCAATGAGCAGTTCTTC
>13|TRBV29-1|TRBD2|TRBJ2-7|.
CSVLAGGFYEQYF
TGCAGCGTTCTAGCGGGAGGTTTCTACGAGCAGTACTTC
>12|TRBV19|.|TRBJ2-2|.
CASSIGPGELFF
TGTGCCAGTAGTATAGGGCCCGGGGAGCTGTTTTTT
>15|TRBV7-9|TRBD2|TRBJ2-3|.
CASNFEREATDTQYF
TGTGCCAGCAACTTTGAGCGGGAGGCCACAGATACGCAGTATTTT
>13|TRBV18|TRBD1|TRBJ2-1|.
CASSQGTVNEQFF
TGTGCCAGCTCACAAGGGACAGTCAATGAGCAGTTCTTC
>15|TRBV15|.|TRBJ2-7|.
CATSRGQSKSYEQYF
TGTGCCACCAGCAGAGGACAGAGTAAGAGCTACGAGCAGTACTTC
>10|TRBV27|.|TRBJ2-7|.
CASTKQGSDF
TGTGCCAGCACCAAGCAGGGGAGCGACTTC
>17|TRBV4-2|TRBD2|TRBJ2-3|once
CASSQDTGLVAKDTQYF
TGTGCCAGCAGCCAAGATACCGGACTAGTGGCCAAAGATACGCAGTATTTT
>15|TRBV7-8|TRBD1|TRBJ1-4|.
CASSSIQGVNEKLFF
TGTGCCAGCAGCTCAATACAGGGGGTTAATGAAAAACTGTTTTTT
>13|TRBV2|.|TRBJ2-7|once
CASTLGVKNEQYF
TGTGCCAGCACCCTCGGGGTAAAAAACGAGCAGTACTTC
>16|TRBV5-1|TRBD2|TRBJ2-7|.
CASSLATSGLLYEQYF
TGCGCCAGCAGCTTGGCCACTAGCGGACTTCTCTACGAGCAGTACTTC
>11|TRBV10-2|.|TRBJ2-7|.
CASSDSYEQYF
TGCGCCAGCAGTGATTCGTACGAGCAGTACTTC
>15|TRBV2|TRBD1|TRBJ1-5|.
CASTDRGYSNQPQHF
TGTGCCAGCACGGACAGGGGTTATAGCAATCAGCCCCAGCATTTT
>15|TRBV7-9|TRBD2|TRBJ2-3|.
CASSPVAGGADTQYF
TGTGCCAGCAGCCCGGTAGCGGGAGGCGCAGATACGCAGTATTTT
>12|TRBV5-1|.|TRBJ1-1|.
CASSFRGTEAFF
TGCGCCAGCAGCTTCAGGGGAACTGAAGCTTTCTTT
>18|TRBV19|.|TRBJ2-3|.
CASSIDLRGGASTDTQYF
TGTGCCAGTAGTATAGACCTTCGGGGAGGAGCTAGCACAGATACGCAGTATTTT
>19|TRBV7-9|.|TRBJ1-2|.
CASSPDPLNGQPSNYGYTF
TGTGCCAGCAGCCCGGACCCCCTAAACGGACAGCCTTCTAACTATGGCTACACCTTC
>11|TRBV10-2|.|TRBJ1-1|once
CASSDGLEAFF
TGCGCCAGCAGTGATGGGCTTGAAGCTTTCTTT
>12|TRBV25-1|TRBD1|TRBJ2-7|.
CASSGDSYEQYF
TGTGCCAGCAGCGGGGACAGCTACGAGCAGTACTTC
>11|TRBV7-8|.|TRBJ2-3|.
CASSFADTQYF
TGTGCCAGCAGCTTCGCAGATACGCAGTATTTT
>14|TRBV19|.|TRBJ1-2|.
CASSILSSNYGYTF
TGTGCCAGTAGTATTTTATCCTCTAACTATGGCTACACCTTC
>16|TRBV5-6|TRBD2|TRBJ2-1|.
CASSPPGLAEYNEQFF
TGTGCCAGCAGCCCACCGGGACTAGCAGAATACAATGAGCAGTTCTTC
>15|TRBV27|TRBD1|TRBJ2-3|once
CASSWGQGSPDTQYF
TGTGCCAGCAGCTGGGGACAGGGGAGCCCAGATACGCAGTATTTT
>15|TRBV7-9|.|TRBJ1-2|once
CASKARGSANYGYTF
TGTGCCAGCAAGGCGCGCGGGTCCGCTAACTATGGCTACACCTTC
>13|TRBV28|.|TRBJ2-5|.
CASSLVEVETQYF
TGTGCCAGCAGTTTAGTTGAGGTGGAGACCCAGTACTTC
>15|TRBV7-8|.|TRBJ1-3|.
CASSLAEYPGNTIYF
TGTGCCAGCAGCTTAGCGGAGTACCCTGGAAACACCATATATTTT
>14|TRBV6-1|TRBD1|TRBJ1-4|.
CASSGGQGAEKLFF
TGTGCCAGCAGTGGCGGACAGGGGGCGGAAAAACTGTTTTTT